This T cell receptor (beta chain) is from a study of vaccination and CD4 T cells after COVID-19. Treatment in this sample: approximately nine-day PBMC culture with coronavirus spike peptide pools or control peptides (ViraFEST assay). Once obtained from cultured CD4+ T cells, the DNA was sequenced using the Oncomine TCR Beta short-read assay. MiXCR was run by TCRdb on the PCR reads, yielding one entry per CDR3 protein. Of 15,000 or so distinct CDR3 sequences in the sample, around 50% were seen once. On this clonotype itself: Its specificity is not known.

The source material was cultured CD4+ T cells from blood, sampled after SARS-CoV-2 vaccination. The TCR comes from a human donor with COVID-19.

The CDR3 sequence is CASSPEALGRGRSPLHF. The CDR3 coding sequence is TGTGCCAGTAGTCCGGAGGCCCTCGGTAGGGGGCGGTCACCCCTCCACTTT. The chain combines TRBV19 with TRBJ1-6; TRBD1 agrees at 7 bases. CDR3 length: 17 amino acids. After removal of 5 bases from V and 10 bases from J, the junction contained 17 bases not matched to a gene. The germline V gene encodes CDR1 LNHDA and CDR2 SQIVND (reference sequence).